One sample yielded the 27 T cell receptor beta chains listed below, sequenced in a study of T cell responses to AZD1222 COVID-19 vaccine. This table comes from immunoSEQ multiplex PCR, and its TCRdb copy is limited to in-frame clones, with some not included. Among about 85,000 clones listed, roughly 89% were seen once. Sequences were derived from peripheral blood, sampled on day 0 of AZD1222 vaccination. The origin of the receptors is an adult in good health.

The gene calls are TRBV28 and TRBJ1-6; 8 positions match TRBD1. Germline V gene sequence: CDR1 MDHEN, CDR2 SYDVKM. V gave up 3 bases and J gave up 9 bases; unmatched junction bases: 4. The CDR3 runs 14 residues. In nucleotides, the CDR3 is TGTGCCAGCAGTTTTCGTGACAGGGGTTCACCCCTCCACTTT. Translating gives CASSFRDRGSPLHF. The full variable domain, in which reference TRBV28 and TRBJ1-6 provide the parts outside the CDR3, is DVKVTQSSRYLVKRTGEKVFLECVQDMDHENMFWYRQDPGLGLRLIYFSYDVKMKEKGDIPEGYSVSREKKERFSLILESASTNQTSMYLCASSFRDRGSPLHFGNGTRLTVT.

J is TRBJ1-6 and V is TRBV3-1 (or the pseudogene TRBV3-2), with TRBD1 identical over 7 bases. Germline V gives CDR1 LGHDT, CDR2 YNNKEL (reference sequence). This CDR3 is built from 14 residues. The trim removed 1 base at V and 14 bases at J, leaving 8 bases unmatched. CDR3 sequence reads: CASSQGGGGNTLHF. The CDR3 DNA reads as TGTGCCAGCAGCCAAGGAGGGGGCGGGAACACCCTCCACTTT.

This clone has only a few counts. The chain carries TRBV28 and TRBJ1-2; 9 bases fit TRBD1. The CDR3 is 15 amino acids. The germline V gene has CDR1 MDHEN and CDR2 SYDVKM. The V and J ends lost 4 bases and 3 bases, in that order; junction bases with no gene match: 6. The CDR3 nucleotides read TGTGCCAGCAGTTCCCAGACAGGGGGGGACTATGGCTACACCTTC. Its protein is CASSSQTGGDYGYTF.

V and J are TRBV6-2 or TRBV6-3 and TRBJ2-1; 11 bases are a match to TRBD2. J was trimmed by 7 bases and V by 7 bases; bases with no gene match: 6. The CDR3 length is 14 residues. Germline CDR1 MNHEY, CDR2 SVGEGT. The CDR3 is CASNPSGRNNEQFF. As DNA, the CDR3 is TGTGCCAGCAACCCTAGCGGGAGGAATAATGAGCAGTTCTTC.

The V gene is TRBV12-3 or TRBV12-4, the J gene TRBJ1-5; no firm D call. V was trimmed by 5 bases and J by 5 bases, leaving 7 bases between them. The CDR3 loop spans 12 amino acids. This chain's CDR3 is CASSPLDQPQHF. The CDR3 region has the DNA TGTGCCAGCAGTCCCCTCGATCAGCCCCAGCATTTT.

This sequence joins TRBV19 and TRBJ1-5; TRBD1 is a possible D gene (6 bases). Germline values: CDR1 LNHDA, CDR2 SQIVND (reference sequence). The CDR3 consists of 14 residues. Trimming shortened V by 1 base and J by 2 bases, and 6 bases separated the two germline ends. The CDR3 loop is CASSIAGGNQPQHF. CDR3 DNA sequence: TGTGCCAGTAGTATAGCAGGGGGCAATCAGCCCCAGCATTTT. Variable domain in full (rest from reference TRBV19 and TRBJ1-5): DGGITQSPKYLFRKEGQNVTLSCEQNLNHDAMYWYRQDPGQGLRLIYYSQIVNDFQKGDIAEGYSVSREKKESFPLTVTSAQKNPTAFYLCASSIAGGNQPQHFGDGTRLSIL.

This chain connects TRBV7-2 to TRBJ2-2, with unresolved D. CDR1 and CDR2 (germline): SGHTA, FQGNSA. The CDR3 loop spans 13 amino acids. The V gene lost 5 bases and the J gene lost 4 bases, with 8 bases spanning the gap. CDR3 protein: CASSPRTTGELFF. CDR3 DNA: TGTGCCAGCAGCCCAAGAACCACCGGGGAGCTGTTTTTT.

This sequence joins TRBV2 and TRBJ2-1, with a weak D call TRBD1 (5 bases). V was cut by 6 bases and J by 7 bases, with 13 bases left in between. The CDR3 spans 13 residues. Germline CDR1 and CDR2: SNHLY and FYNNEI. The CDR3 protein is CASRTPGWNEQFF. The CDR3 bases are TGTGCCAGCAGGACGCCAGGGTGGAATGAGCAGTTCTTC.

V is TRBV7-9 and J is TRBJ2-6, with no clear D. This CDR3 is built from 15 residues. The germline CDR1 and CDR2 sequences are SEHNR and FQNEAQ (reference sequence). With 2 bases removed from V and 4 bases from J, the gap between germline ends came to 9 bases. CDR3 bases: TGTGCCAGCAGCTTATATGGCGCCGGGGCCAACGTCCTGACTTTC. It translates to CASSLYGAGANVLTF.

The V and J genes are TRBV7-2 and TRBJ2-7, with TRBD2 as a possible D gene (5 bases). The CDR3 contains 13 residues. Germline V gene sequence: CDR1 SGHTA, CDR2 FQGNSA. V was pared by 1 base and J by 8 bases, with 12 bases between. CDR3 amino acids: CASSLGNSGQQYF. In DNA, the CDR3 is TGTGCCAGCAGCTTAGGAAACAGCGGACAGCAGTACTTC.

This CDR3 reads CASSLTPTNQPQHF. CDR3 sequence (DNA): TGTGCCAGCAGCTTAACTCCCACAAATCAGCCCCAGCATTTT. The chain uses TRBV7-2 and TRBJ1-5, with D unclear. Germline lookup yields CDR1 SGHTA and CDR2 FQGNSA. V was pared by 2 bases and J by 4 bases, with 9 bases between. This CDR3 region has 14 residues.

The CDR3 here is CASSLEGAVNNEQFF. Here the CDR3 DNA reads TGTGCCAGCAGTTTAGAAGGGGCAGTAAACAATGAGCAGTTCTTC. The gene calls are TRBV27 and TRBJ2-1; TRBD1 might be the D (5 bases). Trimming took 2 bases from V and 5 from J, leaving 13 bases between them. CDR1 and CDR2 (germline): MNHEY, SMNVEV (reference sequence). The length of the CDR3 is 15 residues.

The CDR3 coding sequence is TGTGCCAGCCACGGGACAGGGGGCGCGAAGGGCTACACCTTC. This codes for CASHGTGGAKGYTF. The chain uses TRBV6-5 and TRBJ1-2; TRBD1 agrees at 12 bases. The germline gives CDR1 MNHEY, CDR2 SVGAGI. This CDR3 region has 14 residues. After removal of 8 bases from V and 8 bases from J, the junction contained 9 bases not matched to a gene.

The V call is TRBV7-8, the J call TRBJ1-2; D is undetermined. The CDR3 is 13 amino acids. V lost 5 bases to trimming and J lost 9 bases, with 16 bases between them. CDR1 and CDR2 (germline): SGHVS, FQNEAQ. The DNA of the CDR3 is TGTGCCAGCAGCCCCTCGAGGGAGCTTAGCTACACCTTC. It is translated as CASSPSRELSYTF.

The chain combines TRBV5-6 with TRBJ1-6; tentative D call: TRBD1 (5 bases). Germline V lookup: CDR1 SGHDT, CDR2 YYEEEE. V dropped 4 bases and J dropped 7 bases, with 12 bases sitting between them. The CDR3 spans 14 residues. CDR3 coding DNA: TGTGCCAGCAGCATGGGACTGGTGAATTCACCCCTCCACTTT. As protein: CASSMGLVNSPLHF.

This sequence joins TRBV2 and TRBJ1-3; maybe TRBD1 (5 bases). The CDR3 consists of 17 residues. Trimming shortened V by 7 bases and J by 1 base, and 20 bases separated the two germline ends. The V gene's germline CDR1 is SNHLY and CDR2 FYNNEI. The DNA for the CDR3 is TGTGCCAGCACCGCAGGGACCCCGGCCACTTCTGGAAACACCATATATTTT. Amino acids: CASTAGTPATSGNTIYF.

The CDR3 protein is CSVVAKTGELFF. The CDR3 nucleotides read TGCAGCGTTGTCGCAAAGACCGGGGAGCTGTTTTTT. The genes are TRBV29-1 and TRBJ2-2; D is ambiguous. CDR3 length: 12 residues. V was shortened by 4 bases and J by 5 bases, with 8 bases between the two germline ends. In germline, CDR1 is SQVTM, CDR2 ANQGSEA.

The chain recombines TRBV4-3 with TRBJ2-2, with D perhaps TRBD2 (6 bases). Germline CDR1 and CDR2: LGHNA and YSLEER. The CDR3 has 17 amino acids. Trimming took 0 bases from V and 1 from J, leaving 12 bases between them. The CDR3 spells CASSQEWRGLNTGELFF. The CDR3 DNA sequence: TGCGCCAGCAGCCAAGAATGGCGGGGCCTGAACACCGGGGAGCTGTTTTTT.

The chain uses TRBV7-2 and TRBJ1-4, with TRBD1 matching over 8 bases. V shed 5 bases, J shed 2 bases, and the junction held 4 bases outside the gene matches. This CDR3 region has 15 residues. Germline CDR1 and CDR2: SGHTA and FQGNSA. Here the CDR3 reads CASSVHRGTNEKLFF. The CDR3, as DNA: TGTGCCAGCAGCGTACACAGGGGGACTAATGAAAAACTGTTTTTT.

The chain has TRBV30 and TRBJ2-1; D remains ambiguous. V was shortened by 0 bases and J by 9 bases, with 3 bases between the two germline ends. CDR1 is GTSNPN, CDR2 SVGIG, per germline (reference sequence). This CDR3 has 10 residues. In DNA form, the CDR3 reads TGTGCCTGGAGTGTACGTGAGCAGTTCTTC. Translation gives CAWSVREQFF. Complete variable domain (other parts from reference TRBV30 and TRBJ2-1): SQTIHQWPATLVQPVGSPLSLECTVEGTSNPNLYWYRQAAGRGLQLLFYSVGIGQISSEVPQNLSASRPQDRQFILSSKKLLLSDSGFYLCAWSVREQFFGPGTRLTVL.

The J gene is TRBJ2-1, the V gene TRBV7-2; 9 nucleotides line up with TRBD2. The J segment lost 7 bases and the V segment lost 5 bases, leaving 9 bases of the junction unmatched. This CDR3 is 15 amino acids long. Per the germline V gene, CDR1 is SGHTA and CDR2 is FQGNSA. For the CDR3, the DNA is TGTGCCAGCAGCCCGCAGGTAGCGGGAGAGAATGAGCAGTTCTTC. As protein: CASSPQVAGENEQFF.

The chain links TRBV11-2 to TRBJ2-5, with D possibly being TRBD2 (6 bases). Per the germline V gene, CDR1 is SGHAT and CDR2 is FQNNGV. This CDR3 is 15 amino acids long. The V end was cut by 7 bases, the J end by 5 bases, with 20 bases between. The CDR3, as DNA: TGTGCCAGCACCACAACCCGGACTATCGGGGAGACCCAGTACTTC. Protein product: CASTTTRTIGETQYF.

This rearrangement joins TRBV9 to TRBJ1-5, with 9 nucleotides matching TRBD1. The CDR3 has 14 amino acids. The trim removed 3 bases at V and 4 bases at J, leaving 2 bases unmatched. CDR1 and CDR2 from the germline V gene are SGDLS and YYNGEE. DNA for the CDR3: TGTGCCAGCAGCGATGGACAGGGGAATCAGCCCCAGCATTTT. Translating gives CASSDGQGNQPQHF.

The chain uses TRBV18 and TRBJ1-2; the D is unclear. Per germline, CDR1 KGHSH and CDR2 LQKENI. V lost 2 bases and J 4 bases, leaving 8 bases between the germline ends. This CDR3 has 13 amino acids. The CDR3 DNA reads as TGTGCCAGCTCACCAGGGCTGAGCTATGGCTACACCTTC. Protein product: CASSPGLSYGYTF. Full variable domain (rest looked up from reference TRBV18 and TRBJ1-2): NAGVMQNPRHLVRRRGQEARLRCSPMKGHSHVYWYRQLPEEGLKFMVYLQKENIIDESGMPKERFSAEFPKEGPSILRIQQVVRGDSAAYFCASSPGLSYGYTFGSGTRLTVV.

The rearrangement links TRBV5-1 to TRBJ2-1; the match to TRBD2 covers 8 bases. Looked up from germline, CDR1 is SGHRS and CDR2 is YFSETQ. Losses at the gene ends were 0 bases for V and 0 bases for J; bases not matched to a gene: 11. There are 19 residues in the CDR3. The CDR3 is CASSLVPRGAASSYNEQFF. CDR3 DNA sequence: TGCGCCAGCAGCTTGGTTCCGCGGGGGGCTGCCAGCTCCTACAATGAGCAGTTCTTC.

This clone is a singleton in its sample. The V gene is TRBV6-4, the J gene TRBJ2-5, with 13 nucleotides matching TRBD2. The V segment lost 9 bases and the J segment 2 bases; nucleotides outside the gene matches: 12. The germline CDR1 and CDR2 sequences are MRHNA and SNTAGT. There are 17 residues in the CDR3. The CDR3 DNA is TGTGCCAGATACCCGGGACTAGCGGGGTCTCTTCAAGAGACCCAGTACTTC. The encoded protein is CARYPGLAGSLQETQYF.

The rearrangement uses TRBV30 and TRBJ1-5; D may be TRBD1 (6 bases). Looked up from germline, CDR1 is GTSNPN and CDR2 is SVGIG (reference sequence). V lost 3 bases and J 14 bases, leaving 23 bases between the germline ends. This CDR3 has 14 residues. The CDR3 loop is CAWSNRGRGSTEHF. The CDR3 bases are TGTGCCTGGAGCAATCGCGGAAGGGGGAGTACGGAGCATTTT.